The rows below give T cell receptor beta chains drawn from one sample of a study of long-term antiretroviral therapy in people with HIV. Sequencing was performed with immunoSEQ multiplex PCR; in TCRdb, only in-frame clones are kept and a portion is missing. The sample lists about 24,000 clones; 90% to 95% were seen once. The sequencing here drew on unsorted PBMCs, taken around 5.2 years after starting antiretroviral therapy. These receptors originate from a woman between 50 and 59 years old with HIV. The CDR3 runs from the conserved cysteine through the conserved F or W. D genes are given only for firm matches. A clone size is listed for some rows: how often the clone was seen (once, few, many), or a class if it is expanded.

CDR3: CASSLEGNRVGVNEQFF
DNA: TGTGCCAGCAGCTTAGAGGGGAACAGGGTTGGAGTTAATGAGCAGTTCTTC
V: TRBV7-2
D: -
size: -
J: TRBJ2-1

CDR3: CASSVPHGGQLQETQYF
DNA: TGTGCCAGCAGCGTTCCTCATGGAGGCCAGTTACAAGAGACCCAGTACTTC
V: TRBV9
D: -
size: -
J: TRBJ2-5

CDR3: CSVWTVIMNTEAFF
DNA: TGCAGCGTGTGGACGGTAATCATGAACACTGAAGCTTTCTTT
V: TRBV29-1
D: -
size: -
J: TRBJ1-1

CDR3: CASSHVGSPSPYEQYF
DNA: TGTGCCAGCAGCCACGTTGGATCCCCTTCTCCTTACGAGCAGTACTTC
V: TRBV7-9
D: -
size: once
J: TRBJ2-7

CDR3: CASSLAGGGSSYEQYF
DNA: TGCGCCAGCAGCTTGGCAGGGGGAGGAAGTTCCTACGAGCAGTACTTC
V: TRBV5-1
D: -
size: -
J: TRBJ2-7

CDR3: CASSSTGPSYEQYF
DNA: TGTGCCAGCAGTTCGACCGGGCCCAGCTACGAGCAGTACTTC
V: TRBV28
D: -
size: once
J: TRBJ2-7

CDR3: CASSYSGPDTQYF
DNA: TGTGCCAGCAGTTACTCGGGCCCAGATACGCAGTATTTT
V: TRBV6-5
D: -
size: -
J: TRBJ2-3

CDR3: CASSSSDSRSYTF
DNA: TGTGCCAGCAGCTCGTCGGACTCGCGGAGCTACACCTTC
V: TRBV9
D: -
size: -
J: TRBJ1-2

CDR3: CASSTQGGVRAFF
DNA: TGTGCCAGTAGTACACAAGGGGGGGTTCGAGCTTTCTTT
V: TRBV19
D: -
size: -
J: TRBJ1-1

CDR3: CASSKNRGGHGELFF
DNA: TGTGCCAGCAGCAAAAACAGGGGCGGGCACGGGGAGCTGTTTTTT
V: TRBV7-2
D: TRBD1
size: -
J: TRBJ2-2

CDR3: CASSPPPNRVNTEAFF
DNA: TGTGCCAGCTCACCACCCCCCAACAGGGTAAACACTGAAGCTTTCTTT
V: TRBV18
D: -
size: -
J: TRBJ1-1

CDR3: CASTYLGDSGNTIYF
DNA: TGTGCCAGCACCTATCTTGGAGACTCTGGAAACACCATATATTTT
V: TRBV6-1
D: -
size: -
J: TRBJ1-3

CDR3: CASSYTHGTMGTQYF
DNA: TGTGCCAGCAGTTACACCCACGGAACAATGGGGACCCAGTACTTC
V: TRBV6-5
D: -
size: -
J: TRBJ2-5

CDR3: CASSSRTDGYTF
DNA: TGTGCCAGCAGTTCACGGACAGACGGCTACACCTTC
V: TRBV28
D: -
size: -
J: TRBJ1-2